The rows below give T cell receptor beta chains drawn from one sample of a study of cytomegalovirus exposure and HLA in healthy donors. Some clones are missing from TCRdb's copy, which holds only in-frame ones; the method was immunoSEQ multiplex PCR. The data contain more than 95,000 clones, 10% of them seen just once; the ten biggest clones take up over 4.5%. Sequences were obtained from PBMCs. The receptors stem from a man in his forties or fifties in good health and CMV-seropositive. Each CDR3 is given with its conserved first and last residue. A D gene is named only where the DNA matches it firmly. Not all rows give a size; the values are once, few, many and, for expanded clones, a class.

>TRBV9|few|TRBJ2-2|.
TGTGCCAGCAGCGTAGATGGTCGGAGCGTCGGCGGGGAGCTGTTTTTT
CASSVDGRSVGGELFF
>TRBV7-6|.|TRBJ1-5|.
TGTGCCAGCAGCTTAACGGCCCCCCAGGGCAATCAGCCCCAGCATTTT
CASSLTAPQGNQPQHF
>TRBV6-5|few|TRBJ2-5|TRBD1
TGTGCCAGCAGTTTCGACAGGGATCAAGAGACCCAGTACTTC
CASSFDRDQETQYF
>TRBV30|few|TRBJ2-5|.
TGTGCCTGGAGTCTCTGGGCAGAGACCCAGTACTTC
CAWSLWAETQYF
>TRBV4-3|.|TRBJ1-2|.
TGCGCCAGCAGCCAGACAGGATGGAACTATGGCTACCCCTTC
CASSQTGWNYGYPF
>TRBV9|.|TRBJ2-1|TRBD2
TGTGCCAGCAGCGTGCGGGGGGCGGACTACAATGAGCAGTTCTTC
CASSVRGADYNEQFF
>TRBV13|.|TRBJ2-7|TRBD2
TGTGCCAGCAGCTTTGGGCGGGAGGGATCCTACGAGCAGTACTTC
CASSFGREGSYEQYF
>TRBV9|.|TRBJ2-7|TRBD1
TGTGCCAGCAGCACAGGGACAGGGGGCGGCCGCCCCTACGAGCAGTACTTC
CASSTGTGGGRPYEQYF
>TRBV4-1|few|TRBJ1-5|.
TGCGCCAGCAGCCAAGCCGGGAATCAGCCCCAGCATTTT
CASSQAGNQPQHF
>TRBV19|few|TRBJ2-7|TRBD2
TGTGCCAGTAGTCCAAAAGCGGGAGGTCCCTACGAGCAGTACTTC
CASSPKAGGPYEQYF
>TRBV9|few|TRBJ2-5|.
TGTGCCAGCAGCGTGGGGGGGGCCCGCCAAGAGACCCAGTACTTC
CASSVGGARQETQYF
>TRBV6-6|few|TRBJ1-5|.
TGTGCCAGCAGTTACGGGGGCGAGAATCAGCCCCAGCATTTT
CASSYGGENQPQHF
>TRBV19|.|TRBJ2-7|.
TGTGCCAGTAGTGGGGGGGACAGGAGCTACGAGCAGTACTTC
CASSGGDRSYEQYF
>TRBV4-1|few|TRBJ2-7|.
TGCGCCAGCAGCCAAGAACGGGGTTACGAGCAGTACTTC
CASSQERGYEQYF
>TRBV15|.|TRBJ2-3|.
TGTGCCACCAGCAGCGAAGACAGGAGAGTAGGAGATACGCAGTATTTT
CATSSEDRRVGDTQYF
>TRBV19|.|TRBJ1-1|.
TGTGCCAGTAGGAGCGGGGGGCAGCGGAACACTGAAGCTTTCTTT
CASRSGGQRNTEAFF
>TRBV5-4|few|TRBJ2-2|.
TGTGCCAGCAGCTTTCCGGGACTTAACACCGGGGAGCTGTTTTTT
CASSFPGLNTGELFF
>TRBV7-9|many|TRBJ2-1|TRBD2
TGTGCCAGCAGCTTATCGGGGGGGGTGCACGGTGAGCAGTTCTTC
CASSLSGGVHGEQFF
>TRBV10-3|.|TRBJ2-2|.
TGTGCCATCAAGGCAGGGAACACCGGGGAGCTGTTTTTT
CAIKAGNTGELFF
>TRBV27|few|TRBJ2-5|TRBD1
TGTGCCAGCAGTCCCCGCCTGACAGGGAGAGAAACCCAAGAGACCCAGTACTTC
CASSPRLTGRETQETQYF
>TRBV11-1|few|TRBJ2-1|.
TGTGCCAGCAGCTTAGAAAGAGGGCATGAGCAGTTCTTC
CASSLERGHEQFF
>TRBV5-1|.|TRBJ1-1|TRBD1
TGCGCCAGCAGCTTGGCCGGACAGGGTGAAGCTTTCTTT
CASSLAGQGEAFF
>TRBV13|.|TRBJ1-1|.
TGTGCCAGCAGCTTAGGTAGAGGACAGAGAGCTTTCTTT
CASSLGRGQRAFF
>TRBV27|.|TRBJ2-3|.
TGTGCCAGCAGTTCCATGAACTTGGCAGGGGTTAGCACAGATACGCAGTATTTT
CASSSMNLAGVSTDTQYF
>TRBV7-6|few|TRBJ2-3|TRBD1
TGTGCCAGCAGCTTGGGGACAGGCACAGATACGCAGTATTTT
CASSLGTGTDTQYF
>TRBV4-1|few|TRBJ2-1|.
TGCGCCAGCAGCCAAGTACGGGACATTTCCTACAATGAGCAGTTCTTC
CASSQVRDISYNEQFF
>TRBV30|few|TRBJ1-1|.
TGTGCCTGGAGTGGGACATTGAACACTGAAGCTTTCTTT
CAWSGTLNTEAFF
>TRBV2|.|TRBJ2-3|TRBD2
TGTGCCAGCAGTGTAATAGCGGGAGTTTCAGATACGCAGTATTTT
CASSVIAGVSDTQYF
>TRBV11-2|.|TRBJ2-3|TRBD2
TGTGCCAGCAGCTTAGATCGGTTATCAGCGGGAGGGCGAAGAGATACGCAGTATTTT
CASSLDRLSAGGRRDTQYF
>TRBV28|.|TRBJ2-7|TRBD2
TGTGCCAGCAGTCAAATTGGACTAGTCTACGAGCAGTACTTC
CASSQIGLVYEQYF
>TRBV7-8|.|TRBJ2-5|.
TGTGCCAGCAGCTTAGCGGGCCAGGGAGAGACCCAGTACTTC
CASSLAGQGETQYF
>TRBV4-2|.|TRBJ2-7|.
TGTGCCAGCAGCCAAGAGGGCGATAGAAGTTCCTACGAGCAGTACTTC
CASSQEGDRSSYEQYF
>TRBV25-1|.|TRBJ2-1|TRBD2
TGTGCCAGCAACAAAGCGGGAGGGCGTAGTGAGCAGTTCTTC
CASNKAGGRSEQFF
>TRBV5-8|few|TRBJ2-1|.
TGTGCCAGCAGCTTGATTACAGCAGGAGAGCAGTTCTTC
CASSLITAGEQFF
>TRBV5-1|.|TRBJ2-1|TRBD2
TGCGCCAGCAGCCACACTAGCGGAGCCTACAATGAGCAGTTCTTC
CASSHTSGAYNEQFF
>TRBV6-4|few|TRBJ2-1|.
TGTGCCAGCAGTGACTCGGAGGGCCCCTACAATGAGCAGTTCTTC
CASSDSEGPYNEQFF
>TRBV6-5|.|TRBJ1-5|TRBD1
TGTGCCAGCAGTTACTCAGGACAGGGAGGTCAGCCCCAGCATTTT
CASSYSGQGGQPQHF
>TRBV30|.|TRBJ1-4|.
TGTGCCTGGAGTGTTGGGACAACAACTAATGAAAAACTGTTTTTT
CAWSVGTTTNEKLFF
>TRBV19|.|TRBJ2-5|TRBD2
TGTGCCAGTAGTTGGACTAGCGGGACTTCAGGGGAGACCCAGTACTTC
CASSWTSGTSGETQYF
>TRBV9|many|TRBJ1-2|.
TGTGCCAGCAGGGGGGCGGATGGCTACACCTTC
CASRGADGYTF
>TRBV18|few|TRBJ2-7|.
TGTGCCAGCTCAATCGGGTCGGACGAGCAGTACTTC
CASSIGSDEQYF
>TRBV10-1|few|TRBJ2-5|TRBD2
TGCGCCAGCAGGGGACTAGCGGGAGCGGGAGAGACCCAGTACTTC
CASRGLAGAGETQYF
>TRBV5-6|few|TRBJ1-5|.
TGTGCCAGCAGCTTGGGCACGGAGCAGCCCCAGCATTTT
CASSLGTEQPQHF
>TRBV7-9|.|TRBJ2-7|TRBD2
TGTGCCAGCAGCTCGGCGACTAGCGGTCCCTCCTACGAGCAGTACTTC
CASSSATSGPSYEQYF